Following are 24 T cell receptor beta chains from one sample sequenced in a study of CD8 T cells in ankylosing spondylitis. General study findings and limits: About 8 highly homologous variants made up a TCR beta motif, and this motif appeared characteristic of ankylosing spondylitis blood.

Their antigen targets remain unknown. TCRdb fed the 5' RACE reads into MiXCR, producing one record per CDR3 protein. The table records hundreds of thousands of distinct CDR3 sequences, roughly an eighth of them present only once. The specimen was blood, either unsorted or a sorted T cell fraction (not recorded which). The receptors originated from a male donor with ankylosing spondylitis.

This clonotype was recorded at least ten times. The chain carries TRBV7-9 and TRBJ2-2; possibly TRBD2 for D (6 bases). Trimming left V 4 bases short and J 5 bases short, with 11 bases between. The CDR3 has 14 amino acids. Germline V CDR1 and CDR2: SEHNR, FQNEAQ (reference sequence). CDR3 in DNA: TGTGCCAGCAGCTGGGACTCCCCGACCGGGGAGCTGTTTTTT. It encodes CASSWDSPTGELFF.

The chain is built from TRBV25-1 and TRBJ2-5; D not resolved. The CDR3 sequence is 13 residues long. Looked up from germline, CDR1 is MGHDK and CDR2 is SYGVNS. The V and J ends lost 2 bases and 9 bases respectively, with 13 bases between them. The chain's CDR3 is CASSERLGPSQYF. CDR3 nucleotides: TGTGCCAGCAGTGAAAGGCTTGGACCCTCCCAGTACTTC.

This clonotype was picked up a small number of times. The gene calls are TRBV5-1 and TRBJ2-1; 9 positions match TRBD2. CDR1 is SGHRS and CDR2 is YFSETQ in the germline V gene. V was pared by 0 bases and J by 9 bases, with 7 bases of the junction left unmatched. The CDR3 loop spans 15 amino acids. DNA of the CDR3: TGCGCCAGCAGCTTGGCGCGGGGGGGACGAGGTGAGCAGTTCTTC. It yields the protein CASSLARGGRGEQFF.

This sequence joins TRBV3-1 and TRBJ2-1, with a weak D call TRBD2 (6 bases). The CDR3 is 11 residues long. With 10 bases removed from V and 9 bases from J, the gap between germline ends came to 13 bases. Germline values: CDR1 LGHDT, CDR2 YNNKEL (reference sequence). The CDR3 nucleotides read TGTGCCACCTCGACTAGAGGTGAGCAGTTCTTC. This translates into CATSTRGEQFF.

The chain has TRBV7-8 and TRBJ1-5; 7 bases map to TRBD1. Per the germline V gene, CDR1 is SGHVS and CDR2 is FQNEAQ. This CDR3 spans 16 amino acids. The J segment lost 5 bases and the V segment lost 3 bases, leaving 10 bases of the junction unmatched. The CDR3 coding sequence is TGTGCCAGCAGCTTTGTAGCAGGGGGTGTTGATCAGCCCCAGCATTTT. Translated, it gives CASSFVAGGVDQPQHF.

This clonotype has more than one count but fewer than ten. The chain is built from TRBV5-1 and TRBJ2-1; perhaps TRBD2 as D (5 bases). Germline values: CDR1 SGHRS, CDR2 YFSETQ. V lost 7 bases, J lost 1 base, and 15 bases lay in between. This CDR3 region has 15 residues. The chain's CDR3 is CASLPSIGSYNEQFF. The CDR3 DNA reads TGCGCCAGCTTACCTAGCATCGGGTCCTACAATGAGCAGTTCTTC.

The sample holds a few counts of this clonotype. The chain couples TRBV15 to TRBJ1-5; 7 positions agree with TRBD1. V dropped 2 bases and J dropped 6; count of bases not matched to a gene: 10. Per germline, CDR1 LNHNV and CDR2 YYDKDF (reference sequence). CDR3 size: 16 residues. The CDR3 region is CATSRYGEGAGQPQHF. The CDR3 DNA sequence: TGTGCCACCAGCAGATACGGTGAGGGGGCTGGTCAGCCCCAGCATTTT.

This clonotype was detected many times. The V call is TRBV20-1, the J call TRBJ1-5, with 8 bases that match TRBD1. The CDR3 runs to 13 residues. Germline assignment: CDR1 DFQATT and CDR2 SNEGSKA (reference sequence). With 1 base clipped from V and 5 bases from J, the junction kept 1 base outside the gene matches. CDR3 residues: CSARVDRDQPQHF. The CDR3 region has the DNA TGCAGTGCTAGAGTGGACAGGGATCAGCCCCAGCATTTT.

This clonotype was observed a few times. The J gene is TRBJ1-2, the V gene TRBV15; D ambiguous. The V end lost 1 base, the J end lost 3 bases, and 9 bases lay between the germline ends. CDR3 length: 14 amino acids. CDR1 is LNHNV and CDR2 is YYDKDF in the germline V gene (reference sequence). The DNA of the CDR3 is TGTGCCACCAGCAGAGCCCCCGCGGACTATGGCTACACCTTC. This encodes CATSRAPADYGYTF.

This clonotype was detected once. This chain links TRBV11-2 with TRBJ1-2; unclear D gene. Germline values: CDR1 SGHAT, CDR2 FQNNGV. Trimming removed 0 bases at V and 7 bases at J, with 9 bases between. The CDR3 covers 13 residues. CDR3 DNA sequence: TGTGCCAGCAGCTTAGAGGGAAGGGCTGGCTACACCTTC. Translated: CASSLEGRAGYTF.

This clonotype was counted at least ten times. CDR3 in DNA: TGCAGCGCCGGAGGGAGCACAGATACGCAGTATTTT. As protein: CSAGGSTDTQYF. The J gene is TRBJ2-3, the V gene TRBV29-1; maybe TRBD2 (6 bases). Germline lookup yields CDR1 SQVTM and CDR2 ANQGSEA. The CDR3 spans 12 residues. V lost 7 bases, J lost 0 bases, and 8 bases lay in between.

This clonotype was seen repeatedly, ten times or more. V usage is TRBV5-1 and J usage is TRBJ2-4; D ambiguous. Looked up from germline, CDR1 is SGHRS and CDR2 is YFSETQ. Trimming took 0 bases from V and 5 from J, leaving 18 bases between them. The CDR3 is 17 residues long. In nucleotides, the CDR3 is TGCGCCAGCAGCTTGGACGGACCTTTGGGCGGCCAAAACATTCAGTACTTC. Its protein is CASSLDGPLGGQNIQYF. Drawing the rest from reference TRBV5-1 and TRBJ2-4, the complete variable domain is KAGVTQTPRYLIKTRGQQVTLSCSPISGHRSVSWYQQTPGQGLQFLFEYFSETQRNKGNFPGRFSGRQFSNSRSEMNVSTLELGDSALYLCASSLDGPLGGQNIQYFGAGTRLSVL.

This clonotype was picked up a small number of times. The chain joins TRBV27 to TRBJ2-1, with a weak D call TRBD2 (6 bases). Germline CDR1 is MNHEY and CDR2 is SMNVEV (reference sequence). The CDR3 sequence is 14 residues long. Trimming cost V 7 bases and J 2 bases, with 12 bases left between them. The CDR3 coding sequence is TGTGCCAGCACCTATGGGGGGACCTACAATGAGCAGTTCTTC. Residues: CASTYGGTYNEQFF.

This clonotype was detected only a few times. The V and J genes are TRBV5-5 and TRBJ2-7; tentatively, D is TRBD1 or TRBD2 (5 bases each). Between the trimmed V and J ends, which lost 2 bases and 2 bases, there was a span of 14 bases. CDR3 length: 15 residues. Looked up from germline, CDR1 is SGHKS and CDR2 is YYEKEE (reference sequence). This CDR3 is CASSFFPRGPYEQYV. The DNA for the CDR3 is TGTGCCAGCAGCTTTTTCCCGAGGGGCCCCTACGAGCAGTACGTC.

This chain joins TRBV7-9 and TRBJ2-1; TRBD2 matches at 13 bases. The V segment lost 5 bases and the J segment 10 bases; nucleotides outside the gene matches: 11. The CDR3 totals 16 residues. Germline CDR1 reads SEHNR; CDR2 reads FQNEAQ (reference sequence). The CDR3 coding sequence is TGTGCCAGCAGCACCCGGACTAGCGGGAGAACAGAAGAGCAGTTCTTC. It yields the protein CASSTRTSGRTEEQFF.

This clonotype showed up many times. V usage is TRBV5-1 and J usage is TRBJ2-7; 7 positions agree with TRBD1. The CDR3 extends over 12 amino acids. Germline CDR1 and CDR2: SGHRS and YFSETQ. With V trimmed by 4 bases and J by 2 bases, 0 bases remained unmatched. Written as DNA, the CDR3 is TGCGCCAGCAGCCAGGGGGCCTACGAGCAGTACTTC. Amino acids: CASSQGAYEQYF. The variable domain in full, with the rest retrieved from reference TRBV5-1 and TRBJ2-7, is KAGVTQTPRYLIKTRGQQVTLSCSPISGHRSVSWYQQTPGQGLQFLFEYFSETQRNKGNFPGRFSGRQFSNSRSEMNVSTLELGDSALYLCASSQGAYEQYFGPGTRLTVT.

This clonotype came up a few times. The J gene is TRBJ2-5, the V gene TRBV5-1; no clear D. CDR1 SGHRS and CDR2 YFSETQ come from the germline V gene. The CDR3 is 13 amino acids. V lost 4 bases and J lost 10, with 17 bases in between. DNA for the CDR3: TGCGCCAGCAGCCAACCTCCGGGCCACGACCAGTACTTC. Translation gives CASSQPPGHDQYF.

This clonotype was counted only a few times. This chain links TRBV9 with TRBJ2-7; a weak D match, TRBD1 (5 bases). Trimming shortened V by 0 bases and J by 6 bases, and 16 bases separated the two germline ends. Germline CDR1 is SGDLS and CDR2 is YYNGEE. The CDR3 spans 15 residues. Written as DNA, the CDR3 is TGTGCCAGCAGCGTAGGGGTAGGGGCCCCTTCCGAGCAGTACTTC. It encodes CASSVGVGAPSEQYF.

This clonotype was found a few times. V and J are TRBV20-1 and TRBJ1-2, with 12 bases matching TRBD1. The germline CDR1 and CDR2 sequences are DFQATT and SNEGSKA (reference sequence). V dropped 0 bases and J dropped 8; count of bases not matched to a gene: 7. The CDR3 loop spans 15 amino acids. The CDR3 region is CSARDRGQGAIGYTF. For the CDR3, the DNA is TGCAGTGCTAGAGATCGGGGACAGGGGGCGATCGGCTACACCTTC.

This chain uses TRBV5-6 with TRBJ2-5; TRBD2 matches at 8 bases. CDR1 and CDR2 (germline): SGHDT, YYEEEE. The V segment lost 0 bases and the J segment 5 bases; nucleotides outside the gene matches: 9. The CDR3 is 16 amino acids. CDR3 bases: TGTGCCAGCAGCTTGGTATCAGGGGCGGGGGGCGAGACCCAGTACTTC. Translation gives CASSLVSGAGGETQYF.

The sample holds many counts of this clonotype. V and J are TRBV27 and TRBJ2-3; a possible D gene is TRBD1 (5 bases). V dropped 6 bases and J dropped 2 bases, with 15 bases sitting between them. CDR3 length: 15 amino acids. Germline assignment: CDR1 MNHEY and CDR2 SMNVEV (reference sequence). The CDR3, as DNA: TGTGCCAGCAGCCGTGACAGTGCCTTCACAGATACGCAGTATTTT. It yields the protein CASSRDSAFTDTQYF.

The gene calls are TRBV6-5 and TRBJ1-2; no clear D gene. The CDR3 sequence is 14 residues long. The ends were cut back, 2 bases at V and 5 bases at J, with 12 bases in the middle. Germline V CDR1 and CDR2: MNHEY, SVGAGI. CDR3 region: CASSYEPGGYGYTF. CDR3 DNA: TGTGCCAGCAGTTACGAGCCGGGCGGGTATGGCTACACCTTC.

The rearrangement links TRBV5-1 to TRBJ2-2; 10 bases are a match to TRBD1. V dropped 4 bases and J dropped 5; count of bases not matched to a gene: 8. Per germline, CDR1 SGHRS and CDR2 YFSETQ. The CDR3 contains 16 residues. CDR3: CASSRDRGHSTGELFF. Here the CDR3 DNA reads TGCGCCAGCAGCAGAGACAGGGGGCATTCAACCGGGGAGCTGTTTTTT.

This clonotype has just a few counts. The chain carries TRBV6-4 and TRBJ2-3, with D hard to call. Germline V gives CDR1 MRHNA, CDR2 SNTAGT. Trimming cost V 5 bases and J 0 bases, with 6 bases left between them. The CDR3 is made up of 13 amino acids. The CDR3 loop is CASSPWSTDTQYF. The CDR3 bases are TGTGCCAGCAGTCCTTGGAGCACAGATACGCAGTATTTT.